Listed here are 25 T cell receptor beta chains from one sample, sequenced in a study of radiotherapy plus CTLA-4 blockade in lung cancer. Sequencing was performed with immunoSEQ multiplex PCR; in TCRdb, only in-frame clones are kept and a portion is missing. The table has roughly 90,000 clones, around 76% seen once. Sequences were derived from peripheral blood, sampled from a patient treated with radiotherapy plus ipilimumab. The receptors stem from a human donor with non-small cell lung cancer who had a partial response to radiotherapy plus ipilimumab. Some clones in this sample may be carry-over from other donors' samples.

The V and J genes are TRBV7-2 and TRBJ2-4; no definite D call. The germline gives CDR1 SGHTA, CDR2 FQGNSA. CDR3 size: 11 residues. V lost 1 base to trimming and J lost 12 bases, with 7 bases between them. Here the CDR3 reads CASSLGFSQYF. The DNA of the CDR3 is TGTGCCAGCAGCTTAGGTTTCAGTCAGTACTTC.

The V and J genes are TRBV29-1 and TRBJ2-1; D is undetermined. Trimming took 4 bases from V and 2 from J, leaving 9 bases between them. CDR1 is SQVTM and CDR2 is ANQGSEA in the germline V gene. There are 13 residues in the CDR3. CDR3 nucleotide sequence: TGCAGCGTTGTCATAGCACCCTACAATGAGCAGTTCTTC. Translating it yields CSVVIAPYNEQFF.

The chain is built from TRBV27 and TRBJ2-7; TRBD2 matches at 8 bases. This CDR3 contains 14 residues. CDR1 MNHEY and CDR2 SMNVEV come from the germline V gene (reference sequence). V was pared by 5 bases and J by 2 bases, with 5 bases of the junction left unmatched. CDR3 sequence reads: CASSPVLAAYEQYF. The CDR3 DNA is TGTGCCAGCAGTCCTGTACTAGCGGCCTACGAGCAGTACTTC.

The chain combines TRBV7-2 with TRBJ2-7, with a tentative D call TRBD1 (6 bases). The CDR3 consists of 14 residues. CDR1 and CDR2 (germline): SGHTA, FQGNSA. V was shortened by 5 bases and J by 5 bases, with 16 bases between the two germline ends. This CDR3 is CASSGYREANEQYF. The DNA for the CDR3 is TGTGCCAGCAGCGGTTACAGGGAAGCCAACGAGCAGTACTTC.

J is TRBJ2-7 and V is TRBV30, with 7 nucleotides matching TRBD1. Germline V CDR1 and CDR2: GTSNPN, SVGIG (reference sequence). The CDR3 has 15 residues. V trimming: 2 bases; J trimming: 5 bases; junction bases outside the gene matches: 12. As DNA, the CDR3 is TGTGCCTGGAGTTTTGGTGCAGGGGGTGGCGACGAGCAGTACTTC. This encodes CAWSFGAGGGDEQYF.

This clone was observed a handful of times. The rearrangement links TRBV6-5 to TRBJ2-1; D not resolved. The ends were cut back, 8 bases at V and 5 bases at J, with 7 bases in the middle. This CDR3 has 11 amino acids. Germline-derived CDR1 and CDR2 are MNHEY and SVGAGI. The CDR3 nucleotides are TGTGCCAGCCACGAGGACAATGAGCAGTTCTTC. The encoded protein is CASHEDNEQFF.

The DNA for the CDR3 is TGTGCCAGCAGCCAAGATCCAAATAGACAAGAGACCCAGTACTTC. Translation: CASSQDPNRQETQYF. The V gene is TRBV4-2, the J gene TRBJ2-5; D is unclear. Germline loops: CDR1 LGHNA, CDR2 YNFKEQ. Trimming left V 0 bases short and J 2 bases short, with 10 bases between. The CDR3 loop spans 15 amino acids.

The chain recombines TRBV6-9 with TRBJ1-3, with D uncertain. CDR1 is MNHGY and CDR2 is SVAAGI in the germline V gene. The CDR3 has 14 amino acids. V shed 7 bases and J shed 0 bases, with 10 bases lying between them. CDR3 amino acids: CASTQLSSGNTIYF. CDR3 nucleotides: TGTGCCAGCACCCAATTGAGCTCTGGAAACACCATATATTTT.

The CDR3 coding sequence is TGCGCCAGCAGCTGGGGACTAGCGGGGTCCTGGGGCACAGATACGCAGTATTTT. Protein: CASSWGLAGSWGTDTQYF. V usage is TRBV5-1 and J usage is TRBJ2-3, with 13 bases matching TRBD2. CDR3 length: 18 residues. Germline CDR1 reads SGHRS; CDR2 reads YFSETQ. V shed 3 bases and J 1 base; nucleotides not matched to a gene: 8.

CDR3 nucleotide sequence: TGTGCCAGCAGCTTAACTAGCGGGAGCTCTGGGGCCAACGTCCTGACTTTC. Protein: CASSLTSGSSGANVLTF. The rearrangement uses TRBV7-2 and TRBJ2-6, with 11 bases matching TRBD2. V gave up 2 bases and J gave up 0 bases; unmatched junction bases: 0. The germline gives CDR1 SGHTA, CDR2 FQGNSA. The CDR3 spans 17 residues.

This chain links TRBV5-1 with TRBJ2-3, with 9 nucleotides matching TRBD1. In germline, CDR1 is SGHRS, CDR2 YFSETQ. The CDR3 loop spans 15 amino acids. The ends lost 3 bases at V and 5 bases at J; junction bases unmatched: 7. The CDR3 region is CASSWDRVFGDTQYF. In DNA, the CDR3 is TGCGCCAGCAGCTGGGACAGGGTTTTTGGAGATACGCAGTATTTT.

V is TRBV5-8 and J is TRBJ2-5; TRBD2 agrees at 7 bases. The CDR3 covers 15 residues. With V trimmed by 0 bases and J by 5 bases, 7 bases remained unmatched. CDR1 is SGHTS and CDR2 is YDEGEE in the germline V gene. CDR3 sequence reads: CASSLDGLVFETQYF. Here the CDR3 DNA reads TGTGCCAGCAGCTTGGACGGACTAGTCTTCGAGACCCAGTACTTC.

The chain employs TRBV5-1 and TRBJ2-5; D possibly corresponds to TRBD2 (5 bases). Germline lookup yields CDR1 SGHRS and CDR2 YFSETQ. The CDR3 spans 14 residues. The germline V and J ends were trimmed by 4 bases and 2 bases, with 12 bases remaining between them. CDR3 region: CASSGNSEQETQYF. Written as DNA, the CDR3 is TGCGCCAGCAGCGGCAATAGCGAGCAAGAGACCCAGTACTTC.

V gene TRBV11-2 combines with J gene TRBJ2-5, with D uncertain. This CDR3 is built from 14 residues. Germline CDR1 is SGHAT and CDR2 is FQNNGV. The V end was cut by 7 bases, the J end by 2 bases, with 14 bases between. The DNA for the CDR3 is TGTGCCAGCAACTCCCTGGCGGTGCAAGAGACCCAGTACTTC. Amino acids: CASNSLAVQETQYF.

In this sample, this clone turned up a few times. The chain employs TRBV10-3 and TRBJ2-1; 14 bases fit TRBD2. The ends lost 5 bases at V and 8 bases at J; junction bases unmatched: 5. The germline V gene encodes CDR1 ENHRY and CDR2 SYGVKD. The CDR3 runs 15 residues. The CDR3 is CAISSGTSGSDEQFF. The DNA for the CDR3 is TGTGCCATCAGTAGCGGGACTAGCGGGAGCGATGAGCAGTTCTTC.

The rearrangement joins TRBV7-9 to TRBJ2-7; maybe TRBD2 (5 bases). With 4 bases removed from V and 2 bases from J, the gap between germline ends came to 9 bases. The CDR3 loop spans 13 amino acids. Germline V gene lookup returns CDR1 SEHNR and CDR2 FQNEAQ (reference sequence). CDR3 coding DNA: TGTGCCAGCAGCTATACTAGTCCCTACGAGCAGTACTTC. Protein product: CASSYTSPYEQYF.

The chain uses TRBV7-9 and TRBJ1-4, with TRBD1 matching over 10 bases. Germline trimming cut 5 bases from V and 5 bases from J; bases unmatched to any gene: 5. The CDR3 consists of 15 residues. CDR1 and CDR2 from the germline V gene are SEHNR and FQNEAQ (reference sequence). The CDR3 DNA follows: TGTGCCAGCAGCAGCCGGACAGGGGGAAATGAAAAACTGTTTTTT. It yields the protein CASSSRTGGNEKLFF.

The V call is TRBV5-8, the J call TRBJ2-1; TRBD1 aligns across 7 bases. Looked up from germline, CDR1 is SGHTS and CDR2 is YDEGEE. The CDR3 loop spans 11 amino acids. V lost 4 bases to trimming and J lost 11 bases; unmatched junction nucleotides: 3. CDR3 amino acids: CASSRDRKQFF. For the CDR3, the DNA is TGTGCCAGCAGCCGGGACAGAAAGCAGTTCTTC.

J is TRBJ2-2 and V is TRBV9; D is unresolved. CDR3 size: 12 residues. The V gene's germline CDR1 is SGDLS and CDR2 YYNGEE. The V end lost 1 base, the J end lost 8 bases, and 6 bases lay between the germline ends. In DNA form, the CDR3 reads TGTGCCAGCAGCGTATTCGGTGGGGAGCTGTTTTTT. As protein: CASSVFGGELFF.

The CDR3 region is CASSRGGEAFF. CDR3 bases: TGTGCCAGCAGCAGGGGAGGTGAAGCTTTCTTT. The chain joins TRBV7-2 to TRBJ1-1; D is perhaps TRBD1 (5 bases). The CDR3 has 11 amino acids. V was trimmed by 5 bases and J by 7 bases, leaving 8 bases between them. CDR1 is SGHTA, CDR2 FQGNSA, per germline.

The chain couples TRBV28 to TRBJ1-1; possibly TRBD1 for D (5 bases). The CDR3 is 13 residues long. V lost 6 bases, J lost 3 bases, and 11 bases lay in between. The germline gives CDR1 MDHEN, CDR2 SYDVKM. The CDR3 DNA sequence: TGTGCCAGCAGACCCAGGGTCGACACTGAAGCTTTCTTT. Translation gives CASRPRVDTEAFF.

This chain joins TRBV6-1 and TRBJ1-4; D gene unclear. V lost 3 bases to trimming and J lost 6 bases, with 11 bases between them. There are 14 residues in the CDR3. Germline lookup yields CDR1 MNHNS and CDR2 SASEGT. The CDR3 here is CASSETLRDEKLFF. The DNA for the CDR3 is TGTGCCAGCAGTGAGACTCTACGGGATGAAAAACTGTTTTTT.

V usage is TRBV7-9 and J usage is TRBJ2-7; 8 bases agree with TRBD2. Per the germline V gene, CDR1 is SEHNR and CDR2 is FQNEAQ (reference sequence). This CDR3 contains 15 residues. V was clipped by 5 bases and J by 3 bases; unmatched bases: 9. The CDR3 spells CASSPRVAGHYEQYF. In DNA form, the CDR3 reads TGTGCCAGCAGCCCTCGGGTAGCGGGGCACTACGAGCAGTACTTC.

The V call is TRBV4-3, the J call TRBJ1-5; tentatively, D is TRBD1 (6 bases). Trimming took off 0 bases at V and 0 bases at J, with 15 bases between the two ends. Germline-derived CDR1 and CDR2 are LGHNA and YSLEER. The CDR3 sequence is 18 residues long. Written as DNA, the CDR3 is TGCGCCAGCAGCCAAGAGGCAGGGGTCCCCTATAGCAATCAGCCCCAGCATTTT. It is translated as CASSQEAGVPYSNQPQHF.

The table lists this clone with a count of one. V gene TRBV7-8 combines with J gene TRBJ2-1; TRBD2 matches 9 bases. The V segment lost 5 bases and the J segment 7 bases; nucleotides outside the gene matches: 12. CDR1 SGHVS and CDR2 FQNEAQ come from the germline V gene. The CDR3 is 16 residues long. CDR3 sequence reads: CASSAPGAGGPNEQFF. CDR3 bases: TGTGCCAGCAGCGCCCCCGGGGCGGGAGGGCCTAATGAGCAGTTCTTC.